Presented here are 26 T cell receptor beta chains from one specimen sequenced in a study of chemoradiotherapy in HPV16-positive cancers. Repertoires were generated with immunoSEQ multiplex PCR, while TCRdb's copy carries only in-frame clones and drops some. The table includes around 29,000 clones, about nine tenths detected once. The sample was blood, taken from a patient who underwent chemoradiotherapy. The receptors stem from a human donor with HPV-associated anogenital cancer.

The rearrangement joins TRBV7-6 to TRBJ2-7; 7 bases match TRBD2. The CDR3 has 15 residues. V trimming: 5 bases; J trimming: 3 bases; junction bases outside the gene matches: 10. The germline V gene has CDR1 SGHVS and CDR2 FNYEAQ. The CDR3 nucleotides are TGTGCCAGCAGCCCCATCCGGGGGGAAGGCTACGAGCAGTACTTC. It yields the protein CASSPIRGEGYEQYF.

The chain carries TRBV6-5 and TRBJ1-4, with 8 bases fitting TRBD1. V was pared by 4 bases and J by 7 bases, with 11 bases of the junction left unmatched. Per the germline V gene, CDR1 is MNHEY and CDR2 is SVGAGI. The CDR3 spans 16 residues. The DNA of the CDR3 is TGTGCCAGCAGTTTCCACTTGGACAGGGCGGGTGAAAAACTGTTTTTT. Translated, it gives CASSFHLDRAGEKLFF.

V is TRBV7-9 and J is TRBJ2-1; 7 nucleotides line up with TRBD2. The trim removed 4 bases at V and 3 bases at J, leaving 3 bases unmatched. Looked up from germline, CDR1 is SEHNR and CDR2 is FQNEAQ (reference sequence). The CDR3 is 14 residues long. The CDR3, as DNA: TGTGCCAGCAGCTCTACTAGCGACTACAATGAGCAGTTCTTC. Protein sequence: CASSSTSDYNEQFF.

The rearrangement joins TRBV11-2 to TRBJ2-7; D is possibly TRBD1 or TRBD2 (5 bases each). The CDR3 has 14 residues. The ends were cut back, 5 bases at V and 6 bases at J, with 17 bases in the middle. From germline, CDR1 is SGHAT and CDR2 FQNNGV. The DNA of the CDR3 is TGTGCCAGCAGCCTTAGTGGGGGTGGCCTCGAGCAGTACTTC. It specifies CASSLSGGGLEQYF.

The chain couples TRBV4-1 to TRBJ1-1; tentative D call: TRBD1 (5 bases). Deletions cut 0 bases from V and 1 base from J, with 9 bases between. The CDR3 is 15 amino acids. Germline V gene data show CDR1 as MGHRA and CDR2 as YSYEKL. Here the CDR3 reads CASSQEPGKNTEAFF. The CDR3 bases are TGCGCCAGCAGCCAAGAACCAGGGAAGAACACTGAAGCTTTCTTT.

In DNA, the CDR3 is TGCGCCAGCAGCCAAGATCGGGGGGGGGCAGACGAGCAGTACTTC. Translation gives CASSQDRGGADEQYF. The chain joins TRBV4-3 to TRBJ2-7; 8 bases are shared with TRBD2. Germline CDR1 reads LGHNA; CDR2 reads YSLEER. CDR3 size: 15 residues. Losses at the gene ends were 0 bases for V and 5 bases for J; bases not matched to a gene: 6.

This chain uses TRBV6-5 with TRBJ1-1; D remains unclear. The germline V gene has CDR1 MNHEY and CDR2 SVGAGI. The CDR3 is 15 residues long. V lost 0 bases and J lost 3, with 11 bases in between. Here the CDR3 DNA reads TGTGCCAGCAGTTACTCAGGAGGGAGACACACTGAAGCTTTCTTT. It yields the protein CASSYSGGRHTEAFF.

This clone is a singleton in its sample. The CDR3 nucleotides read TGTGCCAGCAGTTTCCGCGGGGGCTCCGAGCAGTACTTC. It encodes CASSFRGGSEQYF. This chain links TRBV28 with TRBJ2-7, with D perhaps TRBD2 (7 bases). From germline, CDR1 is MDHEN and CDR2 SYDVKM. This CDR3 comprises 13 residues. Trimming took 3 bases from V and 6 from J, leaving 12 bases between them.

J is TRBJ2-2 and V is TRBV27; no clear D. CDR1 and CDR2 (germline): MNHEY, SMNVEV (reference sequence). The CDR3 covers 15 residues. With 5 bases removed from V and 2 bases from J, the gap between germline ends came to 12 bases. The CDR3 bases are TGTGCCAGCAGTCTTAATGGGCCTAACACCGGGGAGCTGTTTTTT. This sequence encodes CASSLNGPNTGELFF.

This rearrangement joins TRBV30 to TRBJ1-5; TRBD1 might be the D (6 bases). Looked up from germline, CDR1 is GTSNPN and CDR2 is SVGIG (reference sequence). Trimming left V 1 base short and J 6 bases short, with 16 bases between. The CDR3 has 15 residues. The CDR3 sequence: CAWSGGGQVGQPQHF. DNA for the CDR3: TGTGCCTGGAGTGGGGGGGGGCAGGTCGGTCAGCCCCAGCATTTT.

The chain joins TRBV6-5 to TRBJ1-5, with 11 nucleotides matching TRBD1. The germline V gene encodes CDR1 MNHEY and CDR2 SVGAGI. The junction had 4 bases not matched to a gene; V was cut back by 4 bases and J by 2 bases. The CDR3 loop spans 16 amino acids. The CDR3 protein is CASSSGQGVRNQPQHF. In DNA form, the CDR3 reads TGTGCCAGCAGTTCGGGACAGGGGGTCCGCAATCAGCCCCAGCATTTT.

The rearrangement joins TRBV5-1 to TRBJ2-7; no definite D call. V was shortened by 4 bases and J by 3 bases, with 5 bases between the two germline ends. Germline V gives CDR1 SGHRS, CDR2 YFSETQ. This CDR3 region has 11 residues. The CDR3 DNA sequence: TGCGCCAGCAGCGCCCACTACGAGCAGTACTTC. Protein sequence: CASSAHYEQYF.

This chain links TRBV27 with TRBJ1-1; a weak D match, TRBD1 (5 bases). The CDR3 runs to 13 residues. V was clipped by 3 bases and J by 2 bases, with 7 bases between them. In germline, CDR1 is MNHEY, CDR2 SMNVEV (reference sequence). CDR3 amino acids: CASSFRVNTEAFF. The CDR3 DNA follows: TGTGCCAGCAGTTTCAGGGTAAACACTGAAGCTTTCTTT.

This clone was recorded once. This chain connects TRBV7-6 to TRBJ2-2; 7 bases line up with TRBD2. V lost 3 bases and J lost 1; bases outside the gene matches: 2. This CDR3 region has 15 residues. Looked up from germline, CDR1 is SGHVS and CDR2 is FNYEAQ. CDR3 region: CASSLSGENTGELFF. The CDR3 DNA reads TGTGCCAGCAGCTTGAGCGGGGAGAACACCGGGGAGCTGTTTTTT.

This clone was detected only once. This sequence joins TRBV5-6 and TRBJ1-3; D not resolved. Germline V gene sequence: CDR1 SGHDT, CDR2 YYEEEE. This CDR3 spans 11 amino acids. Trimming removed 7 bases from V and 8 bases from J, with 10 bases in between. CDR3 loop: CASGERDTIYF. The CDR3 DNA sequence: TGTGCCAGCGGCGAACGGGACACCATATATTTT.

The rearrangement uses TRBV5-1 and TRBJ1-2; D unresolved. The CDR3 consists of 14 residues. Germline V gene sequence: CDR1 SGHRS, CDR2 YFSETQ. Trimming cost V 2 bases and J 0 bases, with 8 bases left between them. CDR3 in DNA: TGCGCCAGCAGCTTCTCTCAGACTAACTATGGCTACACCTTC. It translates to CASSFSQTNYGYTF.

This chain joins TRBV2 and TRBJ1-4, with no clear D. The CDR3 sequence is 14 residues long. Trimming removed 3 bases at V and 3 bases at J, with 8 bases between. Germline values: CDR1 SNHLY, CDR2 FYNNEI. The CDR3 spells CASSDWTANEKLFF. The DNA of the CDR3 is TGTGCCAGCAGTGACTGGACGGCTAATGAAAAACTGTTTTTT.

V is TRBV2 and J is TRBJ2-2; 11 positions agree with TRBD1. The V and J ends lost 4 bases and 6 bases, in that order; junction bases with no gene match: 13. From germline, CDR1 is SNHLY and CDR2 FYNNEI. CDR3 size: 18 residues. The CDR3 DNA sequence: TGTGCCAGCAGTGGCGATCCCGGAAGGGACAGGGGGGCCGGGGAGCTGTTTTTT. Translated, it gives CASSGDPGRDRGAGELFF.

V is TRBV6-5 and J is TRBJ2-7; unclear D gene. The CDR3 sequence is 13 residues long. CDR1 and CDR2 (germline): MNHEY, SVGAGI. The ends were cut back, 2 bases at V and 5 bases at J, with 10 bases in the middle. CDR3 DNA: TGTGCCAGCAGTTACGGGGAAATGAACGAGCAGTACTTC. Translating gives CASSYGEMNEQYF.

The V gene is TRBV18, the J gene TRBJ1-1; 8 bases align to TRBD1. V lost 6 bases to trimming and J lost 1 base; unmatched junction nucleotides: 7. The CDR3 covers 15 residues. Germline CDR1 KGHSH, CDR2 LQKENI. CDR3 region: CASSPSGGANTEAFF. The CDR3 bases are TGTGCCAGCTCCCCATCAGGGGGCGCGAACACTGAAGCTTTCTTT.

The V gene is TRBV7-9, the J gene TRBJ2-3, with TRBD2 matching over 8 bases. This CDR3 has 18 amino acids. The J segment lost 3 bases and the V segment lost 5 bases, leaving 16 bases of the junction unmatched. The germline gives CDR1 SEHNR, CDR2 FQNEAQ (reference sequence). The CDR3 DNA is TGTGCCAGCAGCCCCCTCCCGGAAAGCGGGGGAGAGACAGATACGCAGTATTTT. Translated, it gives CASSPLPESGGETDTQYF.

V usage is TRBV14 and J usage is TRBJ2-1, with D tentatively TRBD2 (5 bases). Trimming left V 6 bases short and J 2 bases short, with 20 bases between. The CDR3 totals 17 residues. In germline, CDR1 is SGHDN, CDR2 FVKESK. CDR3 nucleotides: TGTGCCAGCAGTTTAAGCCTCCGGGATTGGCCCTACAATGAGCAGTTCTTC. It codes for CASSLSLRDWPYNEQFF. Using reference TRBV14 and TRBJ2-1 for the parts outside the CDR3, the full variable domain is EAGVTQFPSHSVIEKGQTVTLRCDPISGHDNLYWYRRVMGKEIKFLLHFVKESKQDESGMPNNRFLAERTGGTYSTLKVQPAELEDSGVYFCASSLSLRDWPYNEQFFGPGTRLTVL.

V usage is TRBV7-3 and J usage is TRBJ2-3, with 7 bases fitting TRBD2. CDR3 length: 14 residues. The V gene end was trimmed by 5 bases and the J gene end by 3 bases; junction bases not matched to a gene: 5. The germline gives CDR1 SGHTA, CDR2 FQGTGA. Here the CDR3 reads CASSPGLVTDTQYF. CDR3 in DNA: TGTGCCAGCAGCCCCGGACTAGTTACAGATACGCAGTATTTT.

This chain links TRBV7-2 with TRBJ1-2, with a weak D call TRBD1 (5 bases). This CDR3 region has 11 residues. Germline V gene data show CDR1 as SGHTA and CDR2 as FQGNSA. The ends were cut back, 8 bases at V and 8 bases at J, with 12 bases in the middle. Here the CDR3 reads CASLTVDGYTF. The CDR3 region has the DNA TGTGCCAGCTTGACAGTGGACGGCTACACCTTC.

This clone is a singleton in its sample. The chain recombines TRBV29-1 with TRBJ2-7; no definite D call. Trimming left V 7 bases short and J 1 base short, with 11 bases between. Looked up from germline, CDR1 is SQVTM and CDR2 is ANQGSEA. The CDR3 totals 12 residues. The CDR3 bases are TGCAGCGCTACGATGGGTTCCTACGAGCAGTACTTC. Its translation: CSATMGSYEQYF.

V usage is TRBV7-9 and J usage is TRBJ1-4; D possibly corresponds to TRBD1 (6 bases). With 4 bases removed from V and 8 bases from J, the gap between germline ends came to 11 bases. The CDR3 sequence is 13 residues long. Germline CDR1 is SEHNR and CDR2 is FQNEAQ (reference sequence). The DNA for the CDR3 is TGTGCCAGCAGCTCACAGGGTGGCGAAAAACTGTTTTTT. Its translation is CASSSQGGEKLFF.